The next 27 T cell receptor beta chains were all read from a single sample in a study of cytomegalovirus exposure and HLA in healthy donors. The study ran its PCR with 60 Vbeta and 13 Jbeta primers. Sequenced by immunoSEQ multiplex PCR; TCRdb stores in-frame clones only, minus some. The sample records approximately 120,000 clones, about 74% being singletons. Sequenced input: PBMCs. The receptors shown here come from a woman aged 50 to 60 in good health and CMV-seropositive.

The V call is TRBV28, the J call TRBJ2-7; D is ambiguous. This CDR3 has 13 residues. V was pared by 10 bases and J by 0 bases, with 13 bases between. Germline V gives CDR1 MDHEN, CDR2 SYDVKM. CDR3: CAILQHSSYEQYF. Written as DNA, the CDR3 is TGTGCCATCTTACAGCATAGCTCCTACGAGCAGTACTTC. The full variable domain, rest sourced from reference TRBV28 and TRBJ2-7, is DVKVTQSSRYLVKRTGEKVFLECVQDMDHENMFWYRQDPGLGLRLIYFSYDVKMKEKGDIPEGYSVSREKKERFSLILESASTNQTSMYLCAILQHSSYEQYFGPGTRLTVT.

The genes are TRBV7-2 and TRBJ1-3; D is undetermined. CDR3 length: 18 residues. Germline V gene sequence: CDR1 SGHTA, CDR2 FQGNSA. V was clipped by 6 bases and J by 1 base, with 22 bases between them. The CDR3 here is CASRMGTVNTLSGNTIYF. The CDR3 bases are TGTGCCAGCAGGATGGGCACGGTAAACACTCTTTCTGGAAACACCATATATTTT.

The genes are TRBV4-1 and TRBJ2-4; TRBD2 might be the D (6 bases). The CDR3 is 16 amino acids. The germline V gene has CDR1 MGHRA and CDR2 YSYEKL. V was trimmed by 4 bases and J by 0 bases, leaving 13 bases between them. In nucleotides, the CDR3 is TGCGCCAGCAGCCCAATGGAGGGCATAGCCAAAAACATTCAGTACTTC. Encoded protein: CASSPMEGIAKNIQYF.

With regard to this clone: Other DNA variants within this sample encode the same CDR3. The gene calls are TRBV5-6 and TRBJ2-2, with TRBD2 matching over 8 bases. CDR3 length: 15 amino acids. Germline CDR1 reads SGHDT; CDR2 reads YYEEEE. Losses at the gene ends were 1 base for V and 4 bases for J; bases not matched to a gene: 3. CDR3 region: CASSLPGGLTGELFF. The CDR3 DNA reads as TGTGCCAGCAGCTTGCCGGGGGGGCTCACCGGGGAGCTGTTTTTT.

This chain connects TRBV7-6 to TRBJ2-5, with 7 bases matching TRBD1. The CDR3 totals 13 residues. CDR1 and CDR2 (germline): SGHVS, FNYEAQ. J lost 5 bases, V lost 4 bases, and 4 bases had no gene match. The CDR3 here is CASSSGTVETQYF. The CDR3 DNA reads as TGTGCCAGCAGCTCCGGGACAGTGGAGACCCAGTACTTC.

The chain joins TRBV19 to TRBJ1-5; D is undetermined. This CDR3 is built from 15 residues. V shed 2 bases and J shed 0 bases, with 8 bases lying between them. The germline V gene has CDR1 LNHDA and CDR2 SQIVND (reference sequence). The DNA of the CDR3 is TGTGCCAGTAGTATAAGACACCTTAGCAATCAGCCCCAGCATTTT. Encoded protein: CASSIRHLSNQPQHF. The full variable domain, rest sourced from reference TRBV19 and TRBJ1-5, is DGGITQSPKYLFRKEGQNVTLSCEQNLNHDAMYWYRQDPGQGLRLIYYSQIVNDFQKGDIAEGYSVSREKKESFPLTVTSAQKNPTAFYLCASSIRHLSNQPQHFGDGTRLSIL.

The J gene is TRBJ2-3, the V gene TRBV10-3; 9 nucleotides match TRBD2. The CDR3 runs 15 residues. The germline V gene has CDR1 ENHRY and CDR2 SYGVKD. J lost 1 base, V lost 7 bases, and 6 bases had no gene match. CDR3 sequence reads: CAINEAGGGTDTQYF. The CDR3 DNA reads as TGTGCCATCAATGAAGCGGGGGGTGGCACAGATACGCAGTATTTT.

This clone was seen only a few times. The genes are TRBV5-1 and TRBJ1-2, with TRBD1 matching over 11 bases. V dropped 4 bases and J dropped 4; count of bases not matched to a gene: 6. Looked up from germline, CDR1 is SGHRS and CDR2 is YFSETQ. The CDR3 is 15 residues long. Written as DNA, the CDR3 is TGCGCCAGCAGCAAGGGACAGGGGGAATCCTATGGCTACACCTTC. Translating it yields CASSKGQGESYGYTF.

This sequence joins TRBV6-6 and TRBJ2-1; D perhaps matches TRBD1 (5 bases). This CDR3 spans 11 amino acids. V lost 6 bases to trimming and J lost 10 bases, with 10 bases between them. CDR1 and CDR2 from the germline V gene are MNHNY and SVGAGI (reference sequence). The CDR3: CASSVGEEQFF. CDR3 in DNA: TGTGCCAGCAGCGTAGGGGAAGAGCAGTTCTTC.

V gene TRBV10-3 combines with J gene TRBJ2-1; 9 bases line up with TRBD2. The CDR3 loop spans 14 amino acids. Germline CDR1 ENHRY, CDR2 SYGVKD. The V and J ends lost 4 bases and 8 bases, in that order; junction bases with no gene match: 6. The CDR3 DNA reads as TGTGCCATCAGTGCCGGGACTAGCCTCGATGAGCAGTTCTTC. Its protein is CAISAGTSLDEQFF.

The CDR3: CAISDGQSGEQYF. As DNA, the CDR3 is TGTGCCATCAGTGACGGACAGTCGGGGGAGCAGTACTTC. The J gene is TRBJ2-7, the V gene TRBV10-3, with D tentatively TRBD1 (6 bases). V was shortened by 3 bases and J by 7 bases, with 13 bases between the two germline ends. Germline CDR1 reads ENHRY; CDR2 reads SYGVKD. The CDR3 spans 13 residues.

CDR3 DNA sequence: TGTGCCAGCAGTACGAACAGCCCCTATGGCTACACCTTC. Encoded protein: CASSTNSPYGYTF. V gene TRBV28 combines with J gene TRBJ1-2; D gene unclear. CDR3 size: 13 residues. V lost 5 bases and J 4 bases, leaving 11 bases between the germline ends. Per the germline V gene, CDR1 is MDHEN and CDR2 is SYDVKM.

The count of this clone is one. The chain links TRBV7-9 to TRBJ1-6; unclear D gene. Trimming shortened V by 4 bases and J by 7 bases, and 2 bases separated the two germline ends. Germline V gene sequence: CDR1 SEHNR, CDR2 FQNEAQ (reference sequence). The CDR3 runs 11 residues. The DNA of the CDR3 is TGTGCCAGCAGCTCAAATTCACCCCTCCACTTT. Its translation: CASSSNSPLHF.

The chain uses TRBV6-1 and TRBJ1-4; TRBD1 matches at 7 bases. The germline V gene encodes CDR1 MNHNS and CDR2 SASEGT. Unmatched junction bases numbered 5, after V lost 6 bases and J lost 4 bases. CDR3 length equals 14 residues. CDR3 sequence: CASRLGQDNEKLFF. The CDR3 coding sequence is TGTGCCAGCAGACTAGGACAGGATAATGAAAAACTGTTTTTT.

This clone was seen once. The chain links TRBV15 to TRBJ2-7; D possibly corresponds to TRBD2 (6 bases). This CDR3 is built from 15 residues. V was shortened by 1 base and J by 5 bases, with 15 bases between the two germline ends. Germline V CDR1 and CDR2: LNHNV, YYDKDF (reference sequence). Written as DNA, the CDR3 is TGTGCCACCAGCAGAGGGTGGGGGACTTCCCACGAGCAGTACTTC. Translated: CATSRGWGTSHEQYF.

CDR3 sequence (DNA): TGTGCCAGCAGCCCCCCCGGGACTACTACTTCTGAGCAGTTCTTC. Translation gives CASSPPGTTTSEQFF. V is TRBV7-9 and J is TRBJ2-1, with 7 bases identical to TRBD2. The CDR3 consists of 15 residues. The V and J ends lost 5 bases and 9 bases, in that order; junction bases with no gene match: 13. CDR1 and CDR2 from the germline V gene are SEHNR and FQNEAQ (reference sequence).

The J gene is TRBJ2-6, the V gene TRBV9; D is unresolved. Germline-derived CDR1 and CDR2 are SGDLS and YYNGEE. The CDR3 has 15 residues. The V end was cut by 3 bases, the J end by 0 bases, with 7 bases between. CDR3 nucleotides: TGTGCCAGCAGCGAAATCTACTCTGGGGCCAACGTCCTGACTTTC. Translated, it gives CASSEIYSGANVLTF.

J is TRBJ1-4 and V is TRBV19; D gene uncertain. The length of the CDR3 is 17 residues. Germline V gene data show CDR1 as LNHDA and CDR2 as SQIVND (reference sequence). Deletions cut 3 bases from V and 5 bases from J, with 19 bases between. The CDR3 DNA follows: TGTGCCAGTAGTATTTTCGCTGTTCCTAGTGCGAATGAAAAACTGTTTTTT. It specifies CASSIFAVPSANEKLFF.

The rearrangement joins TRBV6-5 to TRBJ2-5; no definite D call. The germline V and J ends were trimmed by 6 bases and 5 bases, with 13 bases remaining between them. This CDR3 is built from 13 residues. Germline loops: CDR1 MNHEY, CDR2 SVGAGI. The CDR3 reads CASSPIQQETQYF. The CDR3 DNA is TGTGCCAGCAGCCCCATCCAACAGGAGACCCAGTACTTC.

This clone appeared once. The chain employs TRBV19 and TRBJ1-1; unclear D gene. CDR1 and CDR2 (germline): LNHDA, SQIVND (reference sequence). The CDR3 runs to 13 residues. V was cut by 1 base and J by 4 bases, with 7 bases left in between. CDR3 nucleotides: TGTGCCAGTAGTATAGGTTCCAGCACTGAAGCTTTCTTT. Amino acids: CASSIGSSTEAFF.

V gene TRBV11-3 combines with J gene TRBJ1-6, with D perhaps TRBD1 (6 bases). Germline loops: CDR1 SGHNT, CDR2 YENEEA. The CDR3 contains 16 residues. V shed 6 bases and J shed 7 bases, with 19 bases lying between them. The CDR3 DNA reads TGTGCCAGCAGACGCCTGACAGGAGGTGGGAATTCACCCCTCCACTTT. Protein: CASRRLTGGGNSPLHF.

The rearrangement links TRBV11-2 to TRBJ1-4, with 10 positions matching TRBD1. The CDR3 has 15 residues. From germline, CDR1 is SGHAT and CDR2 FQNNGV. V was pared by 7 bases and J by 4 bases, with 6 bases of the junction left unmatched. The CDR3 loop reads CASKLGTGDNEKLFF. The CDR3 nucleotides read TGTGCCAGCAAATTGGGGACAGGGGATAATGAAAAACTGTTTTTT.

The V gene is TRBV27, the J gene TRBJ1-6; possibly TRBD1 for D (6 bases). CDR1 is MNHEY and CDR2 is SMNVEV in the germline V gene (reference sequence). V was cut by 8 bases and J by 9 bases, with 17 bases left in between. The CDR3 runs to 14 residues. The CDR3 here is CASRTVIWGSPLHF. The CDR3 DNA is TGTGCCAGCCGGACAGTCATATGGGGTTCACCCCTCCACTTT.

V gene TRBV27 combines with J gene TRBJ1-2; 9 bases match TRBD1. This CDR3 has 12 residues. Germline CDR1 MNHEY, CDR2 SMNVEV (reference sequence). V was clipped by 8 bases and J by 3 bases; unmatched bases: 1. Here the CDR3 reads CASRTGDYGYTF. CDR3 DNA sequence: TGTGCCAGCCGGACAGGGGACTATGGCTACACCTTC.

The chain combines TRBV10-3 with TRBJ2-3; TRBD2 matches at 7 bases. There are 13 residues in the CDR3. Germline V CDR1 and CDR2: ENHRY, SYGVKD. The junction had 6 bases not matched to a gene; V was cut back by 8 bases and J by 4 bases. The CDR3 loop reads CAISAGAADTQYF. The CDR3 bases are TGTGCCATCTCTGCGGGAGCAGCAGATACGCAGTATTTT.

V gene TRBV4-1 combines with J gene TRBJ2-5, with D perhaps matching TRBD1 (6 bases). CDR1 and CDR2 from the germline V gene are MGHRA and YSYEKL. CDR3 length equals 16 residues. Trimming pared 2 bases from V and 0 bases from J, leaving 13 bases between. Written as DNA, the CDR3 is TGCGCCAGCAGCCAATCCCCCAGGACAGACCAAGAGACCCAGTACTTC. Amino acids: CASSQSPRTDQETQYF.

This chain links TRBV27 with TRBJ2-5; 9 nucleotides align to TRBD1. The last part of the DNA fits TRBJ2-7 better; the J call may be wrong. This CDR3 region has 13 residues. The germline gives CDR1 MNHEY, CDR2 SMNVEV (reference sequence). CDR3 nucleotides: TGTGCCAGCACGGGACAGGGATGGTCCGAGCAGTACTTC. It translates to CASTGQGWSEQYF.